The entry below describes one T cell receptor (beta chain). The protocol was immunoSEQ multiplex PCR, while the TCRdb copy is restricted to in-frame clones and leaves out a portion. The sample lists approximately 290,000 clones, approximately 85% occurring once. These data come from a study of blood T cell repertoires in COVID-19. About the research overall: T cells, B-cell-depleted T cells, or PBMCs supplied cDNA or gDNA.

The CDR3 length is 13 residues. CDR1 and CDR2 (germline): MNHEY, SMNVEV (reference sequence). Trimming took off 4 bases at V and 6 bases at J, with 9 bases between the two ends. Recruits, aged roughly 18 to 95 years, lived in 24 US areas. Clinical histories supplied by participants themselves formed the basis of cohort assignment. The chain employs TRBV27 and TRBJ2-2; D might be TRBD2 (6 bases). This clonotype was obtained from a woman aged 30 to 39 who had recovered from COVID-19. The sample was PBMCs or T cells enriched from blood (not recorded which). CDR3 bases: TGTGCCAGCAGTTGGGGACTCTCCGGGGAGCTGTTTTTT. It translates to CASSWGLSGELFF.